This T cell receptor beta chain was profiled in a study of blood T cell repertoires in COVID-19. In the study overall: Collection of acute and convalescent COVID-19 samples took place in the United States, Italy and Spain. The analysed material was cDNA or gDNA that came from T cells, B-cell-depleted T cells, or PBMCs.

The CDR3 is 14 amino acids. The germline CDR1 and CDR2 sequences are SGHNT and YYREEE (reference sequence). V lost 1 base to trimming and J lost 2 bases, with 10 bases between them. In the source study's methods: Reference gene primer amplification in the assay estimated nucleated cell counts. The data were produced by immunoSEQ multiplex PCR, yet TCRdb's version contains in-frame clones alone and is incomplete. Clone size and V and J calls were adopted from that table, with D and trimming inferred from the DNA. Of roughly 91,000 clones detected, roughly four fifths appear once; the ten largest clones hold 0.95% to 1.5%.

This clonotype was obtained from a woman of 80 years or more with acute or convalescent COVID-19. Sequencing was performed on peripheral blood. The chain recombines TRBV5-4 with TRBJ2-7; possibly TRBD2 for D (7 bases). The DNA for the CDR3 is TGTGCCAGCAGCTTGAAGGGGGGGACCTACGAGCAGTACTTC. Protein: CASSLKGGTYEQYF.